The sequence of this T cell receptor beta chain was determined in a study of T cells in Graves' hyperthyroidism and ophthalmopathy. This clonotype was seen repeatedly, ten times or more. It was considered stable Graves' hyperthyroidism when ophthalmopathy did not progress within 18 months. Hyperthyroidism had been newly diagnosed in patients aged 18 to 65, and its duration was under 2 months. Those patients with uncontrolled infection, other autoimmune disease, pregnancy or lactation were excluded. Diagnoses were made from clinical symptoms, serum measures (thyroxine and TRAb), thyroid ultrasound and orbital computed tomography. Germline loops: CDR1 SQVTM, CDR2 ANQGSEA. This CDR3 has 13 residues. The trim removed 6 bases at V and 8 bases at J, leaving 10 bases unmatched. RNA transcripts gave rise to amplified TCR beta CDR3 regions. A first-round RT-PCR of the TCR CDR3 used the HTBI primer set. TCRdb re-derived calls from the multiplex PCR reads in MiXCR, one entry per CDR3 protein. The sample lists approximately 210,000 distinct CDR3 sequences, roughly a sixth occurring once.

Input material: blood. The chain has TRBV29-1 and TRBJ1-2; 9 bases fit TRBD1. This TCR came from a man aged 45 to 65 with Graves' hyperthyroidism. The CDR3 loop reads CSVEDRGFGGYTF. The CDR3, as DNA: TGCAGCGTCGAGGACAGGGGTTTCGGAGGCTACACCTTC. Full variable domain (remainder filled in from reference TRBV29-1 and TRBJ1-2): SAVISQKPSRDICQRGTSLTIQCQVDSQVTMMFWYRQQPGQSLTLIATANQGSEATYESGFVIDKFPISRPNLTFSTLTVSNMSPEDSSIYLCSVEDRGFGGYTFGSGTRLTVV.